This T cell receptor (beta chain) is drawn from a study of a mutant IDH1 vaccine in newly diagnosed glioma. Overall study: Patients received vaccination from 4-6 weeks after radiotherapy alone, or with temozolomide cycles. Patients arrived already treated with radiotherapy, temozolomide, or both, most having had both. The study, taken as a whole, reports: Top peripheral T cell clonotype shifts appeared unrelated to pseudoprogression.

This sample's time point: week 23, last vaccination. It was 300 ug of mutant IDH1 20-mer peptide that made up each vaccine dose, given with topical imiquimod. Donors had new WHO grade 3 or 4 IDH1-mutant, ATRX-lost astrocytomas. A note on this clone: Its matching antigen is unknown.

TCRdb keeps only in-frame clones here, not all; method: immunoSEQ multiplex PCR. The repertoire includes about 82,000 clones, around 85% of them detected once, and approximately 2.1% sits in the top ten. The CDR3 contains 14 residues. The junction had 3 bases not matched to a gene; V was cut back by 5 bases and J by 6 bases. Germline lookup yields CDR1 MNHEY and CDR2 SMNVEV (reference sequence). This sample comprised PBMCs, obtained from a glioma patient whose treatment included an IDH1 peptide vaccine. V gene TRBV27 combines with J gene TRBJ2-1, with 11 bases lining up with TRBD1. The sequence derives from a man aged 30-40 years with glioma. Some clones in this sample may be carry-over from other donors' samples. CDR3 sequence reads: CASSKGTGGNEQFF. As DNA, the CDR3 is TGTGCCAGCAGTAAAGGGACAGGGGGCAATGAGCAGTTCTTC.